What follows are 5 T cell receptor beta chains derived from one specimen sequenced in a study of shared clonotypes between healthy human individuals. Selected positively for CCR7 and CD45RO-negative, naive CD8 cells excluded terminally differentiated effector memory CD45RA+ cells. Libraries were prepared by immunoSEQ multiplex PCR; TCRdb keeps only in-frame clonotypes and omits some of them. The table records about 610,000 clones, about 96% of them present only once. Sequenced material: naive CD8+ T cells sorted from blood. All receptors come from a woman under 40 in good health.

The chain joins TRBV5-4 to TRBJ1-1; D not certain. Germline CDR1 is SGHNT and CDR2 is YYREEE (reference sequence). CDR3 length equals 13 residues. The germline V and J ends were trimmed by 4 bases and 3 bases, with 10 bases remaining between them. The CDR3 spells CASSADGYTEAFF. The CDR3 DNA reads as TGTGCCAGCAGCGCGGACGGATACACTGAAGCTTTCTTT.

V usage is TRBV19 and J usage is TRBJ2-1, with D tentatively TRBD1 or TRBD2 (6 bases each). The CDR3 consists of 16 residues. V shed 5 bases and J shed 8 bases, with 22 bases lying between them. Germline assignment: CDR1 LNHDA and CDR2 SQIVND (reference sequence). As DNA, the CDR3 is TGTGCCAGTAGTCCTCCATCTTGGGGGGCGCCTCATGAGCAGTTCTTC. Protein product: CASSPPSWGAPHEQFF.

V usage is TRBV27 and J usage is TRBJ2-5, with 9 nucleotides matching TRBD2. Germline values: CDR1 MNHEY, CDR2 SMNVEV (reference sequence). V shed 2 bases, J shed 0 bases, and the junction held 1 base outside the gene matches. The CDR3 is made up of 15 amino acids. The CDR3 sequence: CASSLLAGNQETQYF. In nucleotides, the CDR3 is TGTGCCAGCAGTTTACTAGCGGGGAACCAAGAGACCCAGTACTTC.

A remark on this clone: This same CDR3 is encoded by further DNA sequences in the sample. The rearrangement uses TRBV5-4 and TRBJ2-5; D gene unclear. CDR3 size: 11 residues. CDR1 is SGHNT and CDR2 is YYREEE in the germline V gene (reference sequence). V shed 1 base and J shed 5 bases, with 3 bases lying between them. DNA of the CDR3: TGTGCCAGCAGCTTGTACGAGACCCAGTACTTC. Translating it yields CASSLYETQYF.

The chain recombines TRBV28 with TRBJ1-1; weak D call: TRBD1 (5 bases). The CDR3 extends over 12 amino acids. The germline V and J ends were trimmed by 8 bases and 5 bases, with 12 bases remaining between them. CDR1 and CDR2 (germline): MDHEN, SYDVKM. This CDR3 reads CASEGGGTEAFF. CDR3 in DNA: TGTGCCAGCGAGGGCGGGGGAACTGAAGCTTTCTTT.